This T cell receptor (beta chain) is drawn from a study of technical replicates of blood from a handful of donors. The repertoire was sequenced with immunoSEQ multiplex PCR; TCRdb's copy has only in-frame clones and lacks some. The sample lists roughly 67,000 clones; 95% to 98% were seen once. The germline CDR1 and CDR2 sequences are SNHLY and FYNNEI. V lost 7 bases to trimming and J lost 2 bases; unmatched junction nucleotides: 7. The CDR3 loop spans 14 amino acids. Source material: T cells isolated from PBMCs. This sequence joins TRBV2 and TRBJ2-7, with 8 bases that match TRBD1. This clonotype was obtained from a human donor in good health. The CDR3 loop is CASIRTGTPYEQYF. The CDR3 DNA follows: TGTGCCAGCATCAGGACAGGGACACCCTACGAGCAGTACTTC.